Presented here are 23 T cell receptor beta chains from one specimen sequenced in a study. Cells sorted as Tregs were CD4+, CD25+ and CD127-/low. Amplification of TRBV12-4/TRBJ1-2 clonotypes used adaptor-ligated barcode primers. TCRdb re-derived calls from the multiplex PCR reads in MiXCR, one entry per CDR3 protein. The sample holds a few thousand distinct CDR3 sequences, about 1% seen once. Specimen: tumor-infiltrating Tregs sorted from the breast tumor. The receptor set was obtained from a female donor with breast cancer.

By share, this clonotype counts as medium-sized. The rearrangement joins TRBV12-3 or TRBV12-4 to TRBJ1-2; tentative D call: TRBD1 (6 bases). The CDR3 is 11 residues long. The germline V and J ends were trimmed by 10 bases and 8 bases, with 14 bases remaining between them. CDR3 bases: TGTGCCACCAGGGGCTGGCGCGGCTACACCTTC. Its translation: CATRGWRGYTF.

In this sample, this clonotype is large (0.1 to 1%). V and J are TRBV12-3 or TRBV12-4 and TRBJ1-2; D not certain. The length of the CDR3 is 15 residues. Trimming removed 1 base at V and 0 bases at J, with 9 bases between. In nucleotides, the CDR3 is TGTGCCAGCAGTTTAGGGGTGCAGGCTAACTATGGCTACACCTTC. It translates to CASSLGVQANYGYTF.

This clonotype was observed at least ten times. The chain recombines TRBV12-3 or TRBV12-4 with TRBJ1-2; D is uncertain. There are 13 residues in the CDR3. Trimming removed 2 bases at V and 6 bases at J, with 10 bases between. CDR3 DNA: TGTGCCAGCAGTTTATTAGGGATGGATGGCTACACCTTC. It yields the protein CASSLLGMDGYTF.

This clonotype is medium-sized within its sample. This rearrangement joins TRBV12-3 or TRBV12-4 to TRBJ1-2; 10 positions agree with TRBD1. CDR3 length equals 15 residues. The ends lost 4 bases at V and 6 bases at J; junction bases unmatched: 8. The DNA for the CDR3 is TGTGCCAGCAGTTCCTGGGACAGGGGTATAGATGGCTACACCTTC. Its protein product is CASSSWDRGIDGYTF.

Within the sample, this clonotype is medium-sized (0.01 to 0.1%). The chain carries TRBV12-3 or TRBV12-4 and TRBJ1-2; D is perhaps TRBD1 (5 bases). The CDR3 has 13 amino acids. The V and J ends lost 5 bases and 8 bases respectively, with 15 bases between them. The CDR3 spells CASSQTDFRGYTF. The CDR3 coding sequence is TGTGCCAGCAGTCAGACAGACTTCCGCGGCTACACCTTC.

This clonotype is large (0.1 to 1%) in the sample. CDR3 DNA sequence: TGTGCCAGCAGCTACAGGGCTGGCTACACCTTC. Protein: CASSYRAGYTF. The genes are TRBV12-3 or TRBV12-4 and TRBJ1-2, with a possible D match to TRBD1 (6 bases). V was cut by 6 bases and J by 7 bases, with 9 bases left in between. This CDR3 region has 11 residues.

Within the sample, this clonotype is large. The V and J genes are TRBV12-3 or TRBV12-4 and TRBJ1-2; D unclear. V dropped 5 bases and J dropped 8 bases, with 9 bases sitting between them. The CDR3 has 11 amino acids. CDR3 DNA: TGTGCCAGCAGTGGGAATCGGGGCTACACCTTC. Translating it yields CASSGNRGYTF.

This clonotype is medium-sized within its sample. This chain links TRBV12-3 or TRBV12-4 with TRBJ1-2; D is ambiguous. This CDR3 contains 13 residues. V lost 1 base, J lost 4 bases, and 7 bases lay in between. The CDR3 reads CASSLDQVYGYTF. CDR3 in DNA: TGTGCCAGCAGTTTAGATCAGGTCTATGGCTACACCTTC.

This clonotype is medium-sized by share. The junction differs from germline at one of its ends, possibly a read error. The CDR3 protein is CASSSLGNWDF. Here the CDR3 DNA reads TGTGCCAGCAGTTCGCTCGGGAATTGGGACTTC. The rearrangement links TRBV12-3 or TRBV12-4 to TRBJ1-2, with D uncertain. This CDR3 has 11 residues.

Within the sample, this clonotype is medium-sized. This chain uses TRBV12-3 or TRBV12-4 with TRBJ1-2; TRBD1 might be the D (6 bases). This CDR3 is built from 14 residues. Trimming removed 4 bases at V and 4 bases at J, with 13 bases between. CDR3 residues: CASSSHRVSYGYTF. The CDR3 coding sequence is TGTGCCAGCAGTTCCCACAGGGTCTCCTATGGCTACACCTTC.

Relative to its sample, this clonotype is medium-sized. The V call is TRBV12-3 or TRBV12-4, the J call TRBJ1-2, with TRBD1 as a possible D gene (6 bases). The CDR3 runs to 15 residues. The ends were cut back, 3 bases at V and 2 bases at J, with 13 bases in the middle. The CDR3 here is CASSLGLGQNYGYTF. The CDR3 DNA follows: TGTGCCAGCAGTTTGGGCCTTGGACAGAACTATGGCTACACCTTC.

In its sample, this clonotype was seen a few times. One base away lies a much larger clone, so this may be a sequencing read error. The chain joins TRBV12-3 or TRBV12-4 to TRBJ1-2; no reliable D call. CDR3 length equals 12 residues. The CDR3 coding sequence is TGTGCCAGCAACGCCCAGGACTATGACTACACCTTC. Encoded protein: CASNAQDYDYTF.

By share of the sample, this clonotype is medium-sized. This chain links TRBV12-3 or TRBV12-4 with TRBJ1-2; the D is unclear. CDR3 length equals 14 residues. V shed 3 bases and J shed 5 bases, with 13 bases lying between them. The CDR3 reads CASSFWAASYGYTF. Here the CDR3 DNA reads TGTGCCAGCAGTTTCTGGGCAGCATCATATGGCTACACCTTC.

Note on this clonotype: This may be a read error: a much more frequent sequence differs by one nucleotide. This chain uses TRBV12-3 or TRBV12-4 with TRBJ1-2; possible D gene TRBD1, 6 bases. The V end lost 10 bases, the J end lost 4 bases, and 16 bases lay between the germline ends. The CDR3 covers 13 residues. CDR3 in amino acids: CANRAGQFYGYTF. The CDR3 bases are TGTGCCAACAGGGCCGGACAGTTCTATGGCTACACCTTC.

This clonotype was recorded many times. An end of the junction does not agree with germline; a read error may underlie this. The chain recombines TRBV12-3 or TRBV12-4 with TRBJ1-2, with D hard to call. The CDR3 extends over 14 amino acids. The CDR3 DNA reads as TGTGCCAGCAGTTCAGCGGCGCTCAACTCTGGCTACACCTTC. Translated, it gives CASSSAALNSGYTF.

This clonotype is categorized as medium-sized. This chain uses TRBV12-3 or TRBV12-4 with TRBJ1-2; tentatively, D is TRBD1 (5 bases). The CDR3 is 15 amino acids. Deletions cut 2 bases from V and 2 bases from J, with 12 bases between. Written as DNA, the CDR3 is TGTGCCAGCAGTTTATTTCTCAGGGTAAACTATGGCTACACCTTC. Amino acid sequence: CASSLFLRVNYGYTF.

This clonotype occurred many times. The chain joins TRBV12-3 or TRBV12-4 to TRBJ1-2; 7 bases fit TRBD1. The CDR3 contains 12 residues. V shed 7 bases, J shed 4 bases, and the junction held 3 bases outside the gene matches. Here the CDR3 DNA reads TGTGCCAGCACCCGGACAGGCTATGGCTACACCTTC. Protein product: CASTRTGYGYTF.

This clonotype is medium-sized in the sample. The chain links TRBV12-3 or TRBV12-4 to TRBJ1-2; the D is unclear. Trimming pared 1 base from V and 7 bases from J, leaving 13 bases between. This CDR3 comprises 14 residues. The CDR3 bases are TGTGCCAGCAGTTTAGAAGAGGGTTCCTCTGGCTACACCTTC. This gives the protein CASSLEEGSSGYTF.

Details on this clonotype: One end of the junction fails to match germline, which may point to a read error. The gene calls are TRBV12-3 or TRBV12-4 and TRBJ1-2; D is unresolved. This CDR3 is 13 amino acids long. CDR3 in DNA: TGTGCCAACAGTCCAGGCCCCGGTTATGGCTACACCTTC. This gives the protein CANSPGPGYGYTF.

By sample fraction, this clonotype is medium-sized (0.01 to 0.1%). The CDR3: CASSLGRAGYTF. CDR3 in DNA: TGTGCCAGCAGTTTAGGTCGAGCAGGCTACACCTTC. This rearrangement joins TRBV12-3 or TRBV12-4 to TRBJ1-2; D not resolved. Trimming took 1 base from V and 8 from J, leaving 8 bases between them. CDR3 length: 12 residues.

In its sample, this clonotype ranks as medium-sized. V usage is TRBV12-3 or TRBV12-4 and J usage is TRBJ1-2, with a possible D match to TRBD1 (6 bases). CDR3 size: 14 residues. V dropped 1 base and J dropped 1 base, with 7 bases sitting between them. CDR3 amino acids: CASSLGTDNYGYTF. CDR3 coding DNA: TGTGCCAGCAGTTTAGGGACAGATAACTATGGCTACACCTTC.

This clonotype is medium-sized (0.01 to 0.1%) in the sample. The CDR3 is CASSSRQGDGYTF. The CDR3 coding sequence is TGTGCCAGCAGTTCTAGACAGGGAGACGGCTACACCTTC. This chain uses TRBV12-3 or TRBV12-4 with TRBJ1-2; 7 bases fit TRBD1. This CDR3 comprises 13 residues. After removal of 4 bases from V and 8 bases from J, the junction contained 7 bases not matched to a gene.

This clonotype is medium-sized (0.01 to 0.1%) within its sample. This sequence joins TRBV12-3 or TRBV12-4 and TRBJ1-2; TRBD1 aligns across 7 bases. V lost 1 base and J lost 6; bases outside the gene matches: 2. The CDR3 contains 13 residues. CDR3 protein: CASSLVTGDGYTF. The DNA of the CDR3 is TGTGCCAGCAGTTTAGTAACAGGGGATGGCTACACCTTC.